This T cell receptor (beta chain) came from a study of blood T cell repertoires in COVID-19. Across the study: Sites across the United States, Italy and Spain contributed samples from acute and convalescent COVID-19. In each case, the material was cDNA or gDNA derived from T cells, B-cell-depleted T cells, or PBMCs.

Assay used: immunoSEQ multiplex PCR; TCRdb lists only in-frame clones, some missing. The sample includes about 250,000 clones, 83% of them seen just once. This CDR3 has 16 residues. J was trimmed by 4 bases and V by 3 bases; bases with no gene match: 6. CDR1 and CDR2 from the germline V gene are SGHTA and FQGNSA. The receptor comes from a man aged 80 or over with acute or convalescent COVID-19. V gene TRBV7-2 combines with J gene TRBJ2-6; 7 nucleotides align to TRBD2. Sequencing input: peripheral blood. The CDR3 is CASSFPGGRGANVLTF. CDR3 DNA: TGTGCCAGCAGCTTTCCGGGGGGTCGAGGGGCCAACGTCCTGACTTTC.